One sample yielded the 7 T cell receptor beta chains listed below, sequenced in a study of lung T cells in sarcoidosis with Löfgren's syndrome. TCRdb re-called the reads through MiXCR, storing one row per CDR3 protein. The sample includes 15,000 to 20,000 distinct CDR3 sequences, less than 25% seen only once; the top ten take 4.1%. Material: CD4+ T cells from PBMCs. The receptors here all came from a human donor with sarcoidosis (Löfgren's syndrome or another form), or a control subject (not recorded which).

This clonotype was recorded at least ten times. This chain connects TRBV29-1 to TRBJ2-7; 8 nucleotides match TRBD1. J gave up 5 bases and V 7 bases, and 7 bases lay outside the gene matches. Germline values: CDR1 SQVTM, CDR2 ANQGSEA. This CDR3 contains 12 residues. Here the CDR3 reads CSGGQGVHEQYF. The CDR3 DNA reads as TGCAGCGGCGGACAGGGAGTCCACGAGCAGTACTTC.

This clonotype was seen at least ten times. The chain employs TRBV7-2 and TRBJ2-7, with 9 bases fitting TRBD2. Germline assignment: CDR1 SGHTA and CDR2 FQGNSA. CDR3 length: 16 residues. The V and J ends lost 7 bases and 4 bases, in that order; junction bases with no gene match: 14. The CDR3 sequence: CASIEGVAGVGYEQYF. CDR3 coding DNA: TGTGCCAGCATAGAGGGAGTAGCGGGAGTTGGATACGAGCAGTACTTC.

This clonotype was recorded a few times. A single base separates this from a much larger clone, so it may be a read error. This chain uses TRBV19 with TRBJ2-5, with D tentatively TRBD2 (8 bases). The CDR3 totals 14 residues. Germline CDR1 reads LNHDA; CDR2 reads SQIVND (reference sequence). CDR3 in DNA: TGTGCCGGTAGCGGGACAGCAACCATGGGGACCCAGTACTTC. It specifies CAGSGTATMGTQYF.

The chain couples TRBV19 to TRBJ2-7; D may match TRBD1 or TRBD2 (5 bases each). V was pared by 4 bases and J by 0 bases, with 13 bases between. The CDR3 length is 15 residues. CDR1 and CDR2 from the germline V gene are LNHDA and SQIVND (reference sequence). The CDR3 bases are TGTGCCAGTAGTACGGGACCAGCGGCCTCCTACGAGCAGTACTTC. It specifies CASSTGPAASYEQYF.

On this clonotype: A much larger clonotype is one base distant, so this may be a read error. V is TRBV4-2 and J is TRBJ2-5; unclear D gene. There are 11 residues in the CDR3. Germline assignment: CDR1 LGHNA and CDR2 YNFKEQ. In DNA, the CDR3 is TGTGCCAGCAGCCAAGAAGAGACCCAGTGCTTC. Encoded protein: CASSQEETQCF.

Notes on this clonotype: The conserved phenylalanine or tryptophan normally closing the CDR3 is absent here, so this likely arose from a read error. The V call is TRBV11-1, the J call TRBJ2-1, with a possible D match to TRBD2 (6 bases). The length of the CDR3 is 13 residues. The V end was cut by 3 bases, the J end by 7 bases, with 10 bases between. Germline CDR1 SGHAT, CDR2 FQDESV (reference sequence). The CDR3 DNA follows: TGTGCCAGCAGCTTTAACGGGGGAAATGAGCAGTTCCCC. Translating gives CASSFNGGNEQFP.

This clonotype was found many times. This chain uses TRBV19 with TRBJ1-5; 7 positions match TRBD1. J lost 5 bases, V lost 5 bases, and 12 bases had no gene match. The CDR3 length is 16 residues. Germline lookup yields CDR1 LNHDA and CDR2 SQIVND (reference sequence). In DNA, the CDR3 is TGTGCCAGTAGTTATATCGGGACAGCCAAAGATCAGCCCCAGCATTTT. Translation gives CASSYIGTAKDQPQHF.